Below, 30 T cell receptor beta chains from the same sample are listed, as sequenced in a study of metastatic and nonmetastatic thyroid tumors. Through MiXCR, TCRdb re-clonotyped the PCR reads. The sample carries roughly 34,000 clones, 20% to 25% recorded once. Patients had received no treatment of any kind before thyroid surgery. The sequencing input was tumor tissue. Source of these receptors: a male donor with papillary thyroid cancer or a benign thyroid nodule (not recorded which). Some clones in this sample may be carry-over from other donors' samples.

Many counts were recorded for this clone. The rearrangement links TRBV6-1 to TRBJ1-2; D is unresolved. V dropped 1 base and J dropped 5 bases, with 11 bases sitting between them. Germline values: CDR1 MNHNS, CDR2 SASEGT. The CDR3 has 14 amino acids. CDR3 DNA sequence: TGTGCCAGCAGTGAAGTTAGGACTTCATATGGCTACACCTTC. Amino acids: CASSEVRTSYGYTF.

This clone was observed at least ten times. The V and J genes are TRBV7-8 and TRBJ2-1; D is ambiguous. The CDR3 runs 14 residues. Trimming cost V 1 base and J 3 bases, with 7 bases left between them. Germline V lookup: CDR1 SGHVS, CDR2 FQNEAQ. The CDR3 here is CASSLVEDYNEQFF. CDR3 sequence (DNA): TGTGCCAGCAGCTTAGTTGAGGACTACAATGAGCAGTTCTTC.

This clone appeared many times. This chain uses TRBV11-1 with TRBJ1-1, with 12 bases lining up with TRBD1. The length of the CDR3 is 16 residues. V gave up 5 bases and J gave up 1 base; unmatched junction bases: 5. CDR1 and CDR2 from the germline V gene are SGHAT and FQDESV (reference sequence). CDR3 bases: TGTGCCAGCAGCCCGGGACAGGGGGCGGGGAACACTGAAGCTTTCTTT. Translated: CASSPGQGAGNTEAFF.

The sample holds a few counts of this clone. V and J are TRBV28 and TRBJ2-7, with 9 nucleotides matching TRBD2. The CDR3 sequence is 15 residues long. V lost 5 bases and J lost 5; bases outside the gene matches: 10. Germline V gene data show CDR1 as MDHEN and CDR2 as SYDVKM. The CDR3 DNA follows: TGTGCCAGCAGTCGCGGGGCTAGCGGGAACCACGAGCAGTACTTC. Translation: CASSRGASGNHEQYF.

In its sample, this clone was seen many times. The genes are TRBV7-8 and TRBJ2-3; D perhaps matches TRBD2 (5 bases). The length of the CDR3 is 13 residues. V lost 5 bases and J 11 bases, leaving 17 bases between the germline ends. The germline V gene has CDR1 SGHVS and CDR2 FQNEAQ. The CDR3 nucleotides are TGTGCCAGCAGCCTTAGTTCGGGATTGAGGCAGTATTTT. Translation: CASSLSSGLRQYF.

This clone was seen ten or more times. The rearrangement uses TRBV3-1 and TRBJ2-1; TRBD2 matches at 8 bases. Trimming removed 0 bases from V and 9 bases from J; junction bases left unmatched: 7. CDR1 and CDR2 (germline): LGHDT, YNNKEL (reference sequence). The CDR3 loop spans 15 amino acids. The CDR3 nucleotides are TGTGCCAGCAGCCAAGAATCAGCGGGAGTTGGTGAGCAGTTCTTC. It yields the protein CASSQESAGVGEQFF.

The gene calls are TRBV11-3 and TRBJ2-3; D gene uncertain. The V end lost 2 bases, the J end lost 6 bases, and 6 bases lay between the germline ends. Germline V lookup: CDR1 SGHNT, CDR2 YENEEA. This CDR3 contains 12 residues. This CDR3 is CASSLQVDTQYF. The DNA for the CDR3 is TGTGCCAGCAGCTTACAGGTTGATACGCAGTATTTT.

The J gene is TRBJ1-1, the V gene TRBV11-2; TRBD1 might be the D (5 bases). Germline V gene lookup returns CDR1 SGHAT and CDR2 FQNNGV. This CDR3 is built from 14 residues. Trimming cost V 5 bases and J 6 bases, with 16 bases left between them. The CDR3 nucleotides are TGTGCCAGCAGCCCCCGGGACCCAACCTCTGAAGCTTTCTTT. Protein product: CASSPRDPTSEAFF.

Details on this clone: A junction boundary mismatches the germline segment, possibly from a read error. The chain has TRBV7-2 and TRBJ1-5; maybe TRBD1 (5 bases). Per germline, CDR1 SGHTA and CDR2 FQGNSA. The CDR3 has 15 residues. CDR3 loop: CASSLAGKGIQPQHF. The CDR3 DNA sequence: TGTGCCAGCAGCCTAGCGGGAAAGGGGATTCAGCCCCAGCATTTT.

This clone showed up many times. The chain has TRBV19 and TRBJ1-1, with D perhaps TRBD1 (5 bases). This CDR3 has 13 residues. The V gene lost 6 bases and the J gene lost 1 base, with 9 bases spanning the gap. Germline lookup yields CDR1 LNHDA and CDR2 SQIVND (reference sequence). This chain's CDR3 is CASRGAKNTEAFF. The CDR3 DNA is TGTGCCAGTAGAGGGGCGAAGAACACTGAAGCTTTCTTT.

This clone came up many times. The J gene is TRBJ1-1, the V gene TRBV4-1; 10 bases fit TRBD1. CDR1 and CDR2 (germline): MGHRA, YSYEKL. J lost 4 bases, V lost 7 bases, and 9 bases had no gene match. The CDR3 is 15 residues long. The CDR3 spells CASTQTGTGATEAFF. The CDR3 bases are TGCGCCAGCACTCAAACCGGGACAGGGGCCACTGAAGCTTTCTTT.

The gene calls are TRBV11-2 and TRBJ2-7; 7 bases line up with TRBD1. This CDR3 comprises 15 residues. Unmatched junction bases numbered 4, after V lost 1 base and J lost 1 base. CDR1 is SGHAT and CDR2 is FQNNGV in the germline V gene. As DNA, the CDR3 is TGTGCCAGCAGCTTAGGGGACAGTGAGTCCTACGAGCAGTACTTC. This encodes CASSLGDSESYEQYF.

The V gene is TRBV6-1, the J gene TRBJ2-7, with TRBD2 matching over 8 bases. V gave up 4 bases and J gave up 3 bases; unmatched junction bases: 11. This CDR3 is built from 16 residues. The germline CDR1 and CDR2 sequences are MNHNS and SASEGT. CDR3 in amino acids: CASSGALAEFVYEQYF. The CDR3 DNA sequence: TGTGCCAGCAGTGGGGCACTAGCGGAGTTCGTCTACGAGCAGTACTTC.

The chain uses TRBV5-1 and TRBJ2-3; D is perhaps TRBD2 (6 bases). Germline CDR1 reads SGHRS; CDR2 reads YFSETQ. CDR3 length equals 16 residues. With 0 bases removed from V and 2 bases from J, the gap between germline ends came to 13 bases. The CDR3 loop reads CASSLGEVGHTDTQYF. The DNA for the CDR3 is TGCGCCAGCAGCTTGGGGGAGGTTGGGCACACAGATACGCAGTATTTT.

The table lists this clone with many counts. At the DNA level, this CDR3 is encoded by other sequences in the same sample as well. The chain is built from TRBV28 and TRBJ1-2; a weak D match, TRBD1 (5 bases). The CDR3 consists of 14 residues. The V gene's germline CDR1 is MDHEN and CDR2 SYDVKM. The germline V and J ends were trimmed by 5 bases and 7 bases, with 17 bases remaining between them. This chain's CDR3 is CASSGGEGPFGYTF. In nucleotides, the CDR3 is TGTGCCAGCAGTGGGGGGGAGGGGCCTTTTGGCTACACCTTC.

The genes are TRBV20-1 and TRBJ1-6; 7 bases are shared with TRBD1. The germline CDR1 and CDR2 sequences are DFQATT and SNEGSKA (reference sequence). The V and J ends lost 6 bases and 5 bases, in that order; junction bases with no gene match: 4. The CDR3 is made up of 13 amino acids. CDR3 sequence: CSAEGQNNSPLHF. The CDR3 coding sequence is TGCAGTGCCGAGGGACAGAATAATTCACCCCTCCACTTT.

By share, this clone ranks as medium-sized (0.01 to 0.1%). The V gene is TRBV12-3 or TRBV12-4, the J gene TRBJ2-7, with 8 bases matching TRBD1. The CDR3 spans 14 residues. The V segment lost 5 bases and the J segment 6 bases; nucleotides outside the gene matches: 9. The DNA for the CDR3 is TGTGCCAGCAGTCAAGGACAGGGCGTGGGCGAGCAGTACTTC. It specifies CASSQGQGVGEQYF.

This clone was counted ten times or more. The chain is built from TRBV20-1 and TRBJ2-1, with TRBD1 matching 11 bases. V lost 6 bases to trimming and J lost 8 bases; unmatched junction nucleotides: 9. This CDR3 contains 14 residues. CDR1 is DFQATT, CDR2 SNEGSKA, per germline (reference sequence). In DNA form, the CDR3 reads TGCAGTGCCGACGGACAGGGGGCGCGAGATGAGCAGTTCTTC. Encoded protein: CSADGQGARDEQFF.

This clone has ten or more counts. The rearrangement uses TRBV30 and TRBJ2-1; 12 bases align to TRBD2. This CDR3 region has 14 residues. The germline gives CDR1 GTSNPN, CDR2 SVGIG (reference sequence). With V trimmed by 2 bases and J by 6 bases, 2 bases remained unmatched. The CDR3 here is CAWSLLAGGNEQFF. CDR3 DNA sequence: TGTGCCTGGAGTTTACTAGCGGGAGGCAATGAGCAGTTCTTC.

This clone occurred many times. The CDR3 is CASSLGSSGLAGGWYNEQFF. The CDR3 DNA is TGTGCCAGCAGCTTAGGCAGTTCTGGACTAGCGGGAGGTTGGTACAATGAGCAGTTCTTC. The chain joins TRBV11-3 to TRBJ2-1, with 14 bases matching TRBD2. The V segment lost 1 base and the J segment 4 bases; nucleotides outside the gene matches: 12. This CDR3 contains 20 residues. CDR1 and CDR2 from the germline V gene are SGHNT and YENEEA.

Sample share makes this clone medium-sized. J is TRBJ2-7 and V is TRBV7-8, with TRBD1 matching over 8 bases. The CDR3 totals 15 residues. V was clipped by 5 bases and J by 3 bases; unmatched bases: 9. From germline, CDR1 is SGHVS and CDR2 FQNEAQ. The CDR3 bases are TGTGCCAGCAGCCTCGGGACAGGCCTCGGCTACGAGCAGTACTTC. The encoded protein is CASSLGTGLGYEQYF.

This clone was seen ten or more times. This rearrangement joins TRBV28 to TRBJ1-2; D is ambiguous. V gave up 2 bases and J gave up 8 bases, with 12 bases separating them. Germline-derived CDR1 and CDR2 are MDHEN and SYDVKM. The CDR3 totals 13 residues. CDR3 region: CASSLGWSGGYTF. The CDR3 nucleotides are TGTGCCAGCAGTTTAGGTTGGTCGGGGGGCTACACCTTC.

This clone turned up a few times. This chain joins TRBV19 and TRBJ2-2, with D tentatively TRBD2 (6 bases). The CDR3 has 14 residues. The germline V gene encodes CDR1 LNHDA and CDR2 SQIVND (reference sequence). The germline V and J ends were trimmed by 10 bases and 5 bases, with 17 bases remaining between them. CDR3 in amino acids: CATSRDGGTGELFF. CDR3 bases: TGTGCCACGTCCCGGGACGGGGGTACCGGGGAGCTGTTTTTT.

In its sample, this clone was seen a few times. The chain recombines TRBV6-2 or TRBV6-3 with TRBJ1-2, with D uncertain. CDR3 length: 11 residues. Germline V lookup: CDR1 MNHEY, CDR2 SVGEGT. V shed 2 bases and J shed 4 bases, with 2 bases lying between them. The CDR3, as DNA: TGTGCCAGCAGTTACGGCTATGGCTACACCTTC. Its translation is CASSYGYGYTF.

This clone was seen more than once but under ten times. CDR3 bases: TGCAGGTGGTACAGGGAAGCTTTCTTT. This gives the protein CRWYREAFF. This chain connects TRBV20-1 to TRBJ1-1, with a possible D match to TRBD1 (5 bases). Germline V gene sequence: CDR1 DFQATT, CDR2 SNEGSKA (reference sequence). The CDR3 totals 9 residues.

This clone was seen more than once but under ten times. The chain recombines TRBV6-5 with TRBJ2-7; 8 nucleotides align to TRBD2. The CDR3 sequence is 14 residues long. Per the germline V gene, CDR1 is MNHEY and CDR2 is SVGAGI. The junction had 14 bases not matched to a gene; V was cut back by 9 bases and J by 7 bases. The CDR3 here is CARSLGGGRSEQYF. Here the CDR3 DNA reads TGTGCCAGAAGCTTAGGTGGCGGGAGGAGTGAGCAGTACTTC.

The chain recombines TRBV6-1 with TRBJ1-1; maybe TRBD1 (6 bases). V dropped 6 bases and J dropped 3 bases, with 11 bases sitting between them. The CDR3 covers 13 residues. From germline, CDR1 is MNHNS and CDR2 SASEGT. The DNA for the CDR3 is TGTGCCAGCAGGCGGGACACCTACACTGAAGCTTTCTTT. It specifies CASRRDTYTEAFF.

This clone was counted at least ten times. The gene calls are TRBV4-3 and TRBJ1-2; D call uncertain. CDR1 and CDR2 (germline): LGHNA, YSLEER. Trimming shortened V by 3 bases and J by 4 bases, and 15 bases separated the two germline ends. CDR3 size: 15 residues. The CDR3 coding sequence is TGCGCCAGCAGCCACGGAGGGAAAGAGATCTATGGCTACACCTTC. The encoded protein is CASSHGGKEIYGYTF.

This clone has more than one count but fewer than ten. The chain links TRBV7-2 to TRBJ2-1, with TRBD2 as a possible D gene (6 bases). The CDR3 runs 12 residues. CDR1 and CDR2 (germline): SGHTA, FQGNSA. Trimming removed 10 bases from V and 12 bases from J, with 19 bases in between. CDR3 amino acids: CAIILGWGVQFF. In nucleotides, the CDR3 is TGTGCCATCATCTTAGGATGGGGGGTGCAGTTCTTC.

The rearrangement joins TRBV6-1 to TRBJ1-2; tentative D call: TRBD1 (6 bases). V was pared by 5 bases and J by 4 bases, with 14 bases between. The CDR3 contains 14 residues. CDR1 is MNHNS, CDR2 SASEGT, per germline. In nucleotides, the CDR3 is TGTGCCAGCAGTTCTGCAGGGGAGGTCTATGGCTACACCTTC. It codes for CASSSAGEVYGYTF.